The sequence of this T cell receptor beta chain was determined in a study of liver allograft versus peripheral blood T cells. Overall study context: T cell receptor repertoires in transplanted livers were compared with those in recipients' peripheral blood. Study findings and constraints: Repertoires found inside liver allografts reportedly differed from T cell receptor repertoires in peripheral blood.

This clonotype was detected a few times. What it recognizes is unknown. TCRdb ran MiXCR on the reads and lists one entry per CDR3 protein. The data contain some 14,000 distinct CDR3 sequences, around 20% of them seen just once; the ten biggest clones take up about 5.8%. The sequence was collected from a human patient who had a liver transplant. Some of the T cells might come from the graft donor.

CDR3 protein: CASSQTRIPIYF. Here the CDR3 DNA reads TGTGCCAGCAGCCAGACGCGGATCCCCATATATTTT. The V call is TRBV14, the J call TRBJ1-3; D unclear. The germline CDR1 and CDR2 sequences are SGHDN and FVKESK. V gave up 3 bases and J gave up 11 bases, with 11 bases separating them. CDR3 length: 12 residues.